These 7 T cell receptor beta chains originate from one sample sequenced in a study of cytomegalovirus exposure and HLA in healthy donors. PCR was performed using 60 Vbeta and 13 Jbeta primers. Sequenced by immunoSEQ multiplex PCR; TCRdb stores in-frame clones only, minus some. The sample includes 75,000 to 80,000 clones, around 80% of them seen just once. The sequenced sample consisted of PBMCs. These receptors were collected from a male donor in good health and CMV-seropositive.

The chain employs TRBV7-6 and TRBJ1-5; 11 nucleotides line up with TRBD1. Unmatched junction bases numbered 9, after V lost 4 bases and J lost 10 bases. There are 15 residues in the CDR3. CDR1 and CDR2 (germline): SGHVS, FNYEAQ. The CDR3 reads CASSSGTGGQTPQHF. Written as DNA, the CDR3 is TGTGCCAGCAGCTCGGGGACAGGGGGTCAGACACCCCAGCATTTT.

J is TRBJ2-7 and V is TRBV4-2; 10 bases align to TRBD1. Unmatched junction bases numbered 8, after V lost 4 bases and J lost 5 bases. The CDR3 length is 15 residues. Germline V gives CDR1 LGHNA, CDR2 YNFKEQ. CDR3 amino acids: CASSREGTGVDEQYF. CDR3 coding DNA: TGTGCCAGCAGCCGGGAGGGGACAGGGGTCGACGAGCAGTACTTC.

This chain joins TRBV6-6 and TRBJ2-5, with D unclear. The DNA end is a closer match to TRBJ2-7, so the J assignment may be wrong. The CDR3 is 13 amino acids. Germline lookup yields CDR1 MNHNY and CDR2 SVGAGI (reference sequence). CDR3: CASSYSSENEQYF. CDR3 DNA: TGTGCCAGCAGTTACTCGAGTGAAAACGAGCAGTACTTC.

The chain has TRBV5-1 and TRBJ2-3, with D perhaps TRBD1 (5 bases). The length of the CDR3 is 14 residues. The V end was cut by 3 bases, the J end by 0 bases, with 8 bases between. Germline V CDR1 and CDR2: SGHRS, YFSETQ. The DNA for the CDR3 is TGCGCCAGCAGCTCGACAGCGAGCACAGATACGCAGTATTTT. Protein sequence: CASSSTASTDTQYF. Complete variable domain (other parts from reference TRBV5-1 and TRBJ2-3): KAGVTQTPRYLIKTRGQQVTLSCSPISGHRSVSWYQQTPGQGLQFLFEYFSETQRNKGNFPGRFSGRQFSNSRSEMNVSTLELGDSALYLCASSSTASTDTQYFGPGTRLTVL.

The gene calls are TRBV27 and TRBJ1-4; 7 bases are shared with TRBD1. The CDR3 sequence is 15 residues long. After removal of 3 bases from V and 7 bases from J, the junction contained 8 bases not matched to a gene. Germline V CDR1 and CDR2: MNHEY, SMNVEV (reference sequence). The CDR3 DNA is TGTGCCAGCAGTTTCGCCGACAGGGACGGTGAAAAACTGTTTTTT. Translating gives CASSFADRDGEKLFF.

This chain joins TRBV5-1 and TRBJ1-4, with 7 bases lining up with TRBD1. Germline CDR1 and CDR2: SGHRS and YFSETQ. V was pared by 4 bases and J by 4 bases, with 7 bases of the junction left unmatched. This CDR3 region has 15 residues. Here the CDR3 DNA reads TGCGCCAGCAGCAGGACGACAGGGATTAATGAAAAACTGTTTTTT. Its translation: CASSRTTGINEKLFF.

This clone occurred a few times. The chain is built from TRBV6-4 and TRBJ2-7; 11 positions match TRBD1. The CDR3 is made up of 15 amino acids. Germline lookup yields CDR1 MRHNA and CDR2 SNTAGT. With V trimmed by 5 bases and J by 6 bases, 9 bases remained unmatched. CDR3: CASSLRDRGVSEQYF. The CDR3 DNA follows: TGTGCCAGCAGTCTCCGGGACAGGGGGGTCAGCGAGCAGTACTTC.